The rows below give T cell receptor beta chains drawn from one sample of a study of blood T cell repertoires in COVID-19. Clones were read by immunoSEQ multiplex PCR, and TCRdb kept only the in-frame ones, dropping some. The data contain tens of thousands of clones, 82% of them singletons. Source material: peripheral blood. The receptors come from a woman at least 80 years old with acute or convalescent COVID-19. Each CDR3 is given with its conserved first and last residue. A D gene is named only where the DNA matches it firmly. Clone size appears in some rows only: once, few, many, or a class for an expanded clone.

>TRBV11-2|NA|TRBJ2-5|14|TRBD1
TGTGCCAGCAGACCACAGGGGTTGGGGGAGACCCAGTACTTC
CASRPQGLGETQYF
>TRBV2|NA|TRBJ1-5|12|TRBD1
TGTGCCAGCAACGACAGGGCTCAGCCCCAGCATTTT
CASNDRAQPQHF
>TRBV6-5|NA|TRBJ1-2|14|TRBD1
TGTGCCAGCAGGCCCGGGACAGCCCACTATGGCTACACCTTC
CASRPGTAHYGYTF
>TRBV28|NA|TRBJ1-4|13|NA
TGTGCCAGCTCCCGACTGCTGAATGAAAAACTGTTTTTT
CASSRLLNEKLFF
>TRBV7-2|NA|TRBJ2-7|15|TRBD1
TGTGCCAGCAGCTTTCAGGGGGCCAAAAAAGACGAGCAGTACTTC
CASSFQGAKKDEQYF
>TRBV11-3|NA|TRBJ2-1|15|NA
TGTGCCAGCAGCCTAGTAGGGGGGGCGAACAATGAGCAGTTCTTC
CASSLVGGANNEQFF
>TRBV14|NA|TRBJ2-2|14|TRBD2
TGTGCCAGTCGGACTAGCGGCCGCACCGGGGAGCTGTTTTTT
CASRTSGRTGELFF
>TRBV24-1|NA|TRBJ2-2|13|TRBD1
TGTGCCACCGGGACAGCGAACACCGGGGAGCTGTTTTTT
CATGTANTGELFF
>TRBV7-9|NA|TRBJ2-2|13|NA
TGTGCCAGCAGCTTAGCGGTTAGCGGGGAGCTGTTTTTT
CASSLAVSGELFF
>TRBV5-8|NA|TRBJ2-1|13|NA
TGTGCCAGCAGCTCGACTAGTTTAGACGAGCAGTTCTTC
CASSSTSLDEQFF
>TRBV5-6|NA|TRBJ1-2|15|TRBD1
TGTGCCAGCAGCTTGGAAGGGGGCGCGGACTATGGCTACACCTTC
CASSLEGGADYGYTF
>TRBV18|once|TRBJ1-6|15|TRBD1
TGTGCCAGCTCACCCTCGACAGGGGTGGATTCACCCCTCCACTTT
CASSPSTGVDSPLHF
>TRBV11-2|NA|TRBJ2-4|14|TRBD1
TGTGCCAGCAGCTCGGGACAGGGAGGAAACATTCAGTACTTC
CASSSGQGGNIQYF
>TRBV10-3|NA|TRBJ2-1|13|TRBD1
TGTGCCACCTGGCTGCAGGGGGAAAGTGAGCAGTTCTTC
CATWLQGESEQFF
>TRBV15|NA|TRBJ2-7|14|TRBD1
TGTGCCACCTCTTTAATGTTGACAGGGAACGAGCAGTACTTC
CATSLMLTGNEQYF
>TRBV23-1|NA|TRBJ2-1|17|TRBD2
TGCGCCAGCAGTCAATCCCTGACTAGCGGGAGCCCGAATGAGCAGTTCTTC
CASSQSLTSGSPNEQFF
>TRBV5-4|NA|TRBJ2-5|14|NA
TGTGCCAGCAGCTTAAGGGGTCGGGAGGAGACCCAGTACTTC
CASSLRGREETQYF
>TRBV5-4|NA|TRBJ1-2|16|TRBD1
TGTGCCAGCAGACCTGTCCCGGGACAGGGAAACTATGGCTACACCTTC
CASRPVPGQGNYGYTF
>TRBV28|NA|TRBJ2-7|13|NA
TGTGCCAGCACCCCAGGGCGAGCCTACGAGCAGTACTTC
CASTPGRAYEQYF
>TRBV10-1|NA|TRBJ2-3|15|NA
TGCGCCAGCAGTGAATGGGGAGAGAGCACAGATACGCAGTATTTT
CASSEWGESTDTQYF
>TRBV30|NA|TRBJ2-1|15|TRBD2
TGTGCCTGGAACCGAGGGACTACCGCCTCAAGTGAGCAGTTCTTC
CAWNRGTTASSEQFF
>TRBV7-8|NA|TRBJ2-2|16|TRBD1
TGTGCCAGCAGCTCCGGGACAGGGGGCGCAGGCGGGGAGCTGTTTTTT
CASSSGTGGAGGELFF
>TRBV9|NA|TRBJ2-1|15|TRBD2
TGTGCCAGCAGTCAGACTAGCGGGAATTACAATGAGCAGTTCTTC
CASSQTSGNYNEQFF
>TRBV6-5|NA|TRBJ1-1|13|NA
TGTGCCAGCAGTTACTCCTCGAACACTGAAGCTTTCTTT
CASSYSSNTEAFF
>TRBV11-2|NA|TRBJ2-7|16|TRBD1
TGTGCCAGCAGCTTAGATCCGGGACAGCGCTCCTACGAGCAGTACTTC
CASSLDPGQRSYEQYF
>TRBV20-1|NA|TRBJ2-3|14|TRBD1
TGCAGTGCTAGTGGGCAGGGGGTTACAGATACGCAGTATTTT
CSASGQGVTDTQYF
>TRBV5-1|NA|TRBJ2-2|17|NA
TGCGCCAGCAGCTTGGGATCAGGGGGGCTGAACACCGGGGAGCTGTTTTTT
CASSLGSGGLNTGELFF
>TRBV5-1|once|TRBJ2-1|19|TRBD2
TGCGCCAGCAGGAGTGGACTAGCGGGAGGAGGGCTCTCCTACAATGAGCAGTTCTTC
CASRSGLAGGGLSYNEQFF
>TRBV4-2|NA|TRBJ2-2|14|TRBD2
TGTGCCAGCAGCCAAGACGGGAGGGCCGGGGAGCTGTTTTTT
CASSQDGRAGELFF
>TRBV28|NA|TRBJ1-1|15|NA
TGTGCCAGCAGTTCCTTATCCGGGGTGGGCACTGAAGCTTTCTTT
CASSSLSGVGTEAFF
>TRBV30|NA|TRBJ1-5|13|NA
TGTGCCTGGAATTCCGTGGGGGGGCAGCCCCAGCATTTT
CAWNSVGGQPQHF
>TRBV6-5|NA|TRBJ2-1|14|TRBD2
TGTGCCAGCAGTTACTCTAGCGGGAACAATGAGCAGTTCTTC
CASSYSSGNNEQFF
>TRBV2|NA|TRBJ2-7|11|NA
TGTGCCAGCAGTCGGACACTCGGGCAGTACTTC
CASSRTLGQYF
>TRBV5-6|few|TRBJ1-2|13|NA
TGTGCCAGCAGCTTGTCGGGGTTAAGTGGCTACACCTTC
CASSLSGLSGYTF
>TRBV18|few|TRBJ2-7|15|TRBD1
TGTGCCAGCTCACGATCGACAGGGGAGGTATACGAGCAGTACTTC
CASSRSTGEVYEQYF
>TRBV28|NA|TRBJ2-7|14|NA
TGTGCCAGCAGCCTTGGGAGGATTGAAAGGGGGCAGTACTTC
CASSLGRIERGQYF
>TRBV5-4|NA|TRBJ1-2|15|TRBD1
TGTGCCAGCAGCTCGACCCCGGGACAGGGCTATGGCTACACCTTC
CASSSTPGQGYGYTF
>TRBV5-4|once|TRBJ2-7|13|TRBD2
TGTGCCAGCAGCCCCCGGGGGGGGGACGAGCAGTACTTC
CASSPRGGDEQYF
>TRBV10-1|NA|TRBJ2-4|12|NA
TGCGCCACCGGTCTAGCCAAAAACATTCAGTACTTC
CATGLAKNIQYF
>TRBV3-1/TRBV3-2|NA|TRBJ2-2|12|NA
TGTGCCAGCAGACTGAACACCGGGGAGCTGTTTTTT
CASRLNTGELFF